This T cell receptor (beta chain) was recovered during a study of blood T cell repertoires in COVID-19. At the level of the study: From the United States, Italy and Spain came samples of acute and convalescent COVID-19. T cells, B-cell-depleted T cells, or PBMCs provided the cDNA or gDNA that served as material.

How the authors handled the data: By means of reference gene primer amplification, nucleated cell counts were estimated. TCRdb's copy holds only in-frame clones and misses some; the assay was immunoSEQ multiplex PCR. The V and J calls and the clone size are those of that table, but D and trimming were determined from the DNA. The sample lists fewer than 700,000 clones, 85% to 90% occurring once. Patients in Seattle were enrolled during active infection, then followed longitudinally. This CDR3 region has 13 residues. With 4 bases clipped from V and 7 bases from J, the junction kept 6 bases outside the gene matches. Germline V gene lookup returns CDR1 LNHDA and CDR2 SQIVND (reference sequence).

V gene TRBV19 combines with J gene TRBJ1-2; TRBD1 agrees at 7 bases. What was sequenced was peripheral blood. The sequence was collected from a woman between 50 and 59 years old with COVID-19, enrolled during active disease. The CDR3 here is CASSTQGVVGYTF. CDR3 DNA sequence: TGTGCCAGTAGTACGCAGGGGGTAGTTGGCTACACCTTC.